This T cell receptor (beta chain) was sequenced in a study of neurological immune-mediated disorders. Study conclusions and caveats: The most TCR clonal expansion was seen in HTLV-1-associated myelopathy, and the least was seen in multiple sclerosis, which fell below healthy controls.

Unsorted libraries were prepared from 2 million PBMCs that had been stored at -80 C. The cDNA was synthesized by 5'RACE incorporating 10-nucleotide random UMIs. Using its own MiXCR run on the 5' RACE reads, TCRdb lists one record per CDR3 protein. The table has fewer than 35,000 distinct CDR3 sequences, roughly 4.4% seen once. This clonotype was counted ten times or more. Antigen unknown. The ends were cut back, 1 base at V and 6 bases at J, with 1 base in the middle. The CDR3 covers 10 residues. In germline, CDR1 is SGHAT, CDR2 FQNNGV. This receptor was obtained from a man between 18 and 35 years old in good health. The chain recombines TRBV11-2 with TRBJ2-7; no definite D call. Sequences were obtained from PBMCs. The CDR3 region is CASSLGEQYF. In DNA, the CDR3 is TGTGCCAGCAGCTTAGGCGAGCAGTACTTC.